Listed here are 8 T cell receptor beta chains from one sample, sequenced in a study of blood T cell repertoires in COVID-19. Some clones are missing from TCRdb's copy, which holds only in-frame ones; the method was immunoSEQ multiplex PCR. The table lists fewer than 200,000 clones, approximately 87% of them singletons. The sample taken for sequencing was peripheral blood. These receptors all come from a woman in her seventies with COVID-19, enrolled during active disease.

The V and J genes are TRBV10-3 and TRBJ1-1; D gene unclear. CDR3 size: 13 residues. Trimming cost V 4 bases and J 1 base, with 7 bases left between them. Germline loops: CDR1 ENHRY, CDR2 SYGVKD. CDR3 loop: CAISGTENTEAFF. CDR3 nucleotides: TGTGCCATCAGTGGAACAGAGAACACTGAAGCTTTCTTT.

This rearrangement joins TRBV4-3 to TRBJ1-3; TRBD1 aligns across 7 bases. The CDR3 contains 17 residues. Trimming removed 1 base from V and 1 base from J; junction bases left unmatched: 7. Germline values: CDR1 LGHNA, CDR2 YSLEER. The CDR3: CASSQAYLQGSGNTIYF. DNA for the CDR3: TGCGCCAGCAGCCAAGCATATCTACAGGGGTCTGGAAACACCATATATTTT.

This clone has only one observation. The J gene is TRBJ2-1, the V gene TRBV7-2, with 10 bases matching TRBD1. Trimming cost V 5 bases and J 7 bases; bases outside gene matches: 8. This CDR3 spans 15 amino acids. CDR1 is SGHTA, CDR2 FQGNSA, per germline. The CDR3 DNA is TGTGCCAGCAGCATAATACCGGGACAGGGGAATGAGCAGTTCTTC. Its protein product is CASSIIPGQGNEQFF.

This chain joins TRBV5-4 and TRBJ1-1, with 8 bases fitting TRBD1. The V and J ends lost 4 bases and 0 bases, in that order; junction bases with no gene match: 8. The germline V gene has CDR1 SGHNT and CDR2 YYREEE (reference sequence). This CDR3 has 16 residues. The CDR3 region is CASSIPTGAVNTEAFF. DNA for the CDR3: TGTGCCAGCAGCATACCGACAGGGGCTGTGAACACTGAAGCTTTCTTT.

The V gene is TRBV7-9, the J gene TRBJ2-7; D gene ambiguous. Trimming stripped 1 base from V and 9 bases from J, with 13 bases between. CDR1 SEHNR and CDR2 FQNEAQ come from the germline V gene (reference sequence). There are 13 residues in the CDR3. The CDR3: CASSLGEGVWQYF. The CDR3 nucleotides read TGTGCCAGCAGCTTAGGTGAAGGAGTGTGGCAGTACTTC.

The V gene is TRBV5-4, the J gene TRBJ2-1; 8 bases match TRBD1. The CDR3 is 14 residues long. The germline V gene has CDR1 SGHNT and CDR2 YYREEE (reference sequence). Unmatched junction bases numbered 12, after V lost 4 bases and J lost 12 bases. The CDR3 loop reads CASSQRPDRGGQFF. The CDR3 DNA follows: TGTGCCAGCAGCCAGAGACCTGACAGGGGAGGGCAGTTCTTC. Complete variable domain (other parts from reference TRBV5-4 and TRBJ2-1): ETGVTQSPTHLIKTRGQQVTLRCSSQSGHNTVSWYQQALGQGPQFIFQYYREEENGRGNFPPRFSGLQFPNYSSELNVNALELDDSALYLCASSQRPDRGGQFFGPGTRLTVL.

The rearrangement joins TRBV28 to TRBJ2-3, with TRBD2 as a possible D gene (5 bases). The CDR3 has 14 amino acids. Germline loops: CDR1 MDHEN, CDR2 SYDVKM. With 5 bases removed from V and 5 bases from J, the gap between germline ends came to 14 bases. The CDR3 loop is CASSLGGGVDTQYF. CDR3 DNA: TGTGCCAGCAGTCTCGGTGGAGGAGTAGATACGCAGTATTTT.

The table lists this clone with a count of one. The J gene is TRBJ2-2, the V gene TRBV7-9; a weak D match, TRBD1 (6 bases). With 6 bases removed from V and 3 bases from J, the gap between germline ends came to 8 bases. CDR3 length: 13 residues. The germline CDR1 and CDR2 sequences are SEHNR and FQNEAQ (reference sequence). CDR3 protein: CASRRQDTGELFF. CDR3 in DNA: TGTGCCAGCAGACGACAGGACACCGGGGAGCTGTTTTTT.